These 21 T cell receptor beta chains originate from one sample sequenced in a study of T cells in Graves' hyperthyroidism and ophthalmopathy. There were TCR beta CDR3 regions amplified from RNA transcripts. The TCR CDR3 was amplified in a first-round RT-PCR using the HTBI primer set. TCRdb reanalysed the multiplex PCR reads using MiXCR and keeps one entry per CDR3 protein. The sample lists hundreds of thousands of distinct CDR3 sequences, around 46% occurring once. Material: peripheral blood or thyroid tissue (not recorded which). The source of these receptors is a woman aged 18-29 years with Graves' hyperthyroidism.

This clonotype was detected only a few times. The rearrangement links TRBV20-1 to TRBJ2-7; D call uncertain. The CDR3 covers 11 residues. V lost 3 bases to trimming and J lost 6 bases, with 9 bases between them. Germline V gene sequence: CDR1 DFQATT, CDR2 SNEGSKA (reference sequence). The CDR3 region has the DNA TGCAGTGCTAGCCCTACGAGCGAGCAGTACTTC. The encoded protein is CSASPTSEQYF.

This chain uses TRBV7-8 with TRBJ2-7; possible D gene TRBD2, 5 bases. Trimming shortened V by 5 bases and J by 7 bases, and 21 bases separated the two germline ends. CDR3 size: 15 residues. Germline V lookup: CDR1 SGHVS, CDR2 FQNEAQ. The CDR3 loop is CASSPAVAPRGEQYF. The CDR3 DNA follows: TGTGCCAGCAGCCCTGCCGTAGCCCCTCGAGGGGAGCAGTACTTC.

This clonotype was recorded at least ten times. This chain connects TRBV9 to TRBJ2-5; 8 positions match TRBD2. Looked up from germline, CDR1 is SGDLS and CDR2 is YYNGEE. After removal of 3 bases from V and 4 bases from J, the junction contained 5 bases not matched to a gene. CDR3 length: 14 residues. CDR3 nucleotides: TGTGCCAGCAGCGAGAGCGGGAGCCTAGAGACCCAGTACTTC. Translation gives CASSESGSLETQYF.

The chain is built from TRBV24-1 and TRBJ1-1, with 8 bases lining up with TRBD1. The germline V gene has CDR1 KGHDR and CDR2 SFDVKD. The CDR3 covers 15 residues. V was pared by 4 bases and J by 7 bases, with 10 bases of the junction left unmatched. CDR3 residues: CATSDTQGASGEAFF. The CDR3 nucleotides are TGTGCCACCAGTGACACCCAGGGGGCGAGTGGTGAAGCTTTCTTT.

V is TRBV10-3 and J is TRBJ1-1, with D perhaps TRBD1 (5 bases). Trimming stripped 2 bases from V and 1 base from J, with 8 bases between. Germline V gives CDR1 ENHRY, CDR2 SYGVKD. The CDR3 contains 14 residues. The CDR3 here is CAISETGSNTEAFF. CDR3 in DNA: TGTGCCATCAGTGAGACAGGTTCGAACACTGAAGCTTTCTTT.

V and J are TRBV14 and TRBJ2-7; 9 nucleotides align to TRBD2. Germline loops: CDR1 SGHDN, CDR2 FVKESK. V gave up 2 bases and J gave up 4 bases; unmatched junction bases: 0. This CDR3 region has 13 residues. The CDR3 nucleotides read TGTGCCAGCAGCCAACTAGCGGGGTACGAGCAGTACTTC. Translating gives CASSQLAGYEQYF. Supplemented by reference TRBV14 and TRBJ2-7, the full variable domain reads EAGVTQFPSHSVIEKGQTVTLRCDPISGHDNLYWYRRVMGKEIKFLLHFVKESKQDESGMPNNRFLAERTGGTYSTLKVQPAELEDSGVYFCASSQLAGYEQYFGPGTRLTVT.

This clonotype was seen a handful of times. This chain joins TRBV20-1 and TRBJ1-1, with D hard to call. Germline-derived CDR1 and CDR2 are DFQATT and SNEGSKA (reference sequence). V lost 5 bases to trimming and J lost 1 base, with 8 bases between them. The CDR3 runs 12 residues. CDR3 in DNA: TGCAGTGCTTCAAGATGGAACACTGAAGCTTTCTTT. Residues: CSASRWNTEAFF.

This clonotype was seen a few times. CDR3 nucleotide sequence: TGTGCCAGCAGCACGATTAGGGGGGACACCGGGGAGCTGTTTTTT. It codes for CASSTIRGDTGELFF. This chain connects TRBV7-9 to TRBJ2-2; D tentatively reads TRBD1 or TRBD2 (6 bases each). Germline assignment: CDR1 SEHNR and CDR2 FQNEAQ (reference sequence). V lost 5 bases and J lost 3, with 13 bases in between. The CDR3 has 15 amino acids.

As concerns this clonotype: Since a much larger clone is just one base distant, this may be a read error. The V call is TRBV13, the J call TRBJ1-1, with D possibly matching TRBD1 (5 bases). Trimming shortened V by 5 bases and J by 2 bases, and 12 bases separated the two germline ends. The CDR3 totals 14 residues. Germline V gene data show CDR1 as PRHDT and CDR2 as FYEKMQ (reference sequence). CDR3 in amino acids: CASSERQINTEAFF. In nucleotides, the CDR3 is TGTGCCAGCAGCGAGAGACAGATTAACACTGAAGCTTTCTTT.

V usage is TRBV9 and J usage is TRBJ2-5, with 9 bases fitting TRBD1. V was clipped by 7 bases and J by 5 bases; unmatched bases: 12. The germline gives CDR1 SGDLS, CDR2 YYNGEE. This CDR3 has 15 residues. The CDR3 sequence: CASPHPGQGDETQYF. The CDR3 DNA sequence: TGTGCCAGCCCCCACCCGGGACAGGGTGATGAGACCCAGTACTTC.

To note about this clonotype: Given a much more abundant clone one base away, this may be a read error. The chain is built from TRBV20-1 and TRBJ2-5; D ambiguous. CDR1 and CDR2 from the germline V gene are DFQATT and SNEGSKA (reference sequence). The CDR3 contains 9 residues. V lost 7 bases, J lost 5 bases, and 5 bases lay in between. The CDR3 sequence is CSVLETQYF. In DNA, the CDR3 is TGCAGTGTACTGGAGACCCAGTACTTC.

This sequence joins TRBV29-1 and TRBJ1-1, with no clear D. Between the trimmed V and J ends, which lost 4 bases and 6 bases, there was a span of 9 bases. Germline loops: CDR1 SQVTM, CDR2 ANQGSEA. This CDR3 is built from 11 residues. In DNA form, the CDR3 reads TGCAGCGTTGCCTCGGGCCCTGAAGCTTTCTTT. Protein product: CSVASGPEAFF. The full variable domain, in which reference TRBV29-1 and TRBJ1-1 provide the parts outside the CDR3, is SAVISQKPSRDICQRGTSLTIQCQVDSQVTMMFWYRQQPGQSLTLIATANQGSEATYESGFVIDKFPISRPNLTFSTLTVSNMSPEDSSIYLCSVASGPEAFFGQGTRLTVV.

The rearrangement uses TRBV12-3 or TRBV12-4 and TRBJ1-2; D is perhaps TRBD1 (6 bases). This CDR3 is built from 12 residues. The V and J ends lost 6 bases and 5 bases respectively, with 10 bases between them. The CDR3, as DNA: TGTGCCAGCAGGCAGACAGGATATGGCTACACCTTC. Residues: CASRQTGYGYTF.

As to this clonotype: Being one base from a much bigger clone, this may be a read error. The CDR3: CASRGRAGYSSLHF. CDR3 DNA: TGTGCCAGCAGAGGCAGGGCGGGTTATTCATCCCTCCACTTT. The chain uses TRBV2 and TRBJ1-6; possible D gene TRBD1, 5 bases. The germline gives CDR1 SNHLY, CDR2 FYNNEI. CDR3 size: 14 residues.

The gene calls are TRBV7-9 and TRBJ2-7, with 10 bases lining up with TRBD1. Germline loops: CDR1 SEHNR, CDR2 FQNEAQ (reference sequence). This CDR3 comprises 14 residues. Trimming cost V 5 bases and J 6 bases; bases outside gene matches: 7. The CDR3 coding sequence is TGTGCCAGCAGCCCCGCGGGACAGGGGTTCGAGCAGTACTTC. The encoded protein is CASSPAGQGFEQYF.

This clonotype occurred once. This sequence may be a read error, since a much larger clone differs from it by one base. This chain links TRBV9 with TRBJ1-5; D is ambiguous. Germline CDR1 and CDR2: SGDLS and YYNGEE. This CDR3 is built from 14 residues. V was clipped by 0 bases and J by 2 bases, with 6 bases between them. In DNA form, the CDR3 reads TGTGCCAGCAGCGTAGATTCAGGCAATCAGCCCCAGCATTTT. Its protein is CASSVDSGNQPQHF.

This clonotype occurred many times. In nucleotides, the CDR3 is TGTGCCAGCAGCCAAACAGGGGTGGACGGCTACACCTTC. Its protein is CASSQTGVDGYTF. V gene TRBV14 combines with J gene TRBJ1-2; 7 bases line up with TRBD1. The germline gives CDR1 SGHDN, CDR2 FVKESK. Germline trimming cut 2 bases from V and 8 bases from J; bases unmatched to any gene: 5. The CDR3 is 13 residues long. Variable domain in full (rest from reference TRBV14 and TRBJ1-2): EAGVTQFPSHSVIEKGQTVTLRCDPISGHDNLYWYRRVMGKEIKFLLHFVKESKQDESGMPNNRFLAERTGGTYSTLKVQPAELEDSGVYFCASSQTGVDGYTFGSGTRLTVV.

This clonotype has more than one count but fewer than ten. The chain has TRBV2 and TRBJ1-2; possibly TRBD1 for D (6 bases). Trimming pared 7 bases from V and 2 bases from J, leaving 23 bases between. Germline-derived CDR1 and CDR2 are SNHLY and FYNNEI. The CDR3 loop spans 17 amino acids. CDR3 bases: TGTGCCAGCATACCGAACCGGGACGGAGGGGGAAACTATGGCTACACCTTC. Its protein product is CASIPNRDGGGNYGYTF.

Ten or more counts support this clonotype. V is TRBV7-9 and J is TRBJ2-7; perhaps TRBD1 as D (5 bases). The CDR3 is made up of 15 amino acids. Germline V CDR1 and CDR2: SEHNR, FQNEAQ (reference sequence). The germline V and J ends were trimmed by 3 bases and 5 bases, with 17 bases remaining between them. The CDR3: CASSLVQGVFHEQYF. The CDR3 DNA reads TGTGCCAGCAGCTTGGTCCAGGGTGTTTTTCACGAGCAGTACTTC.

In regard to this clonotype: A clone one base away is much larger, so this may be a read error. V usage is TRBV9 and J usage is TRBJ1-5; 7 bases are shared with TRBD1. Germline CDR1 reads SGDLS; CDR2 reads YYNGEE. The CDR3 is 14 residues long. After removal of 3 bases from V and 5 bases from J, the junction contained 5 bases not matched to a gene. The CDR3 DNA sequence: TGTGCCAGCAGCGGAACAGGGGTGGATCAGCCCCAGCATTTT. This gives the protein CASSGTGVDQPQHF.

Worth noting for this clonotype: It may be a read error: a sequence one base away is much more abundant. In DNA, the CDR3 is TGTGCCATCAAAGGGACTTTCAACACCGGGGAGCTGTTTTTT. It is translated as CAIKGTFNTGELFF. The rearrangement links TRBV10-3 to TRBJ2-2, with D perhaps TRBD2 (6 bases). The germline V gene encodes CDR1 ENHRY and CDR2 SYGVKD. V was shortened by 7 bases and J by 2 bases, with 11 bases between the two germline ends. The CDR3 has 14 amino acids.